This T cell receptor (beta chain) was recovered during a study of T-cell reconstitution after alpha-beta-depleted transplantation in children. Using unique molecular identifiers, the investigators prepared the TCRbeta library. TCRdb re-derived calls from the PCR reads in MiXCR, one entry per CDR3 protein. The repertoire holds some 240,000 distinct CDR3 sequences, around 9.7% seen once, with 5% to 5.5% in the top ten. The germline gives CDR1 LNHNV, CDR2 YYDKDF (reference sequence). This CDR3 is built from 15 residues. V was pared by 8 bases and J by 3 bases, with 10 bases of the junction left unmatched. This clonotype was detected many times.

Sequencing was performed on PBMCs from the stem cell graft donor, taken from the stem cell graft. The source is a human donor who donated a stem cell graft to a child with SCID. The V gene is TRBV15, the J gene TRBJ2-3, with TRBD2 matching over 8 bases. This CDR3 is CATAPAGVSTDTQYF. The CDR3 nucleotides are TGTGCCACCGCCCCAGCGGGGGTGTCGACAGATACGCAGTATTTT.